In this sample, the clone carrying this T cell receptor beta chain turned up a few times. Its antigen is unknown. The sample belongs to a study of T-cell memory formation after mild COVID-19. Study overall: Clusters of TCRs were largely donor specific. Broader study findings: Of the contracting clones, CD4+ ones lay mainly in CM and EM, and CD8+ ones in EMRA. Within pre-infection memory, some responding clones were found, suggesting cross-reactive memory joined.

The CDR3 consists of 13 residues. Germline CDR1 and CDR2: MNHEY and SMNVEV (reference sequence). V dropped 8 bases and J dropped 8; count of bases not matched to a gene: 6. Via MiXCR, TCRdb re-called the 5' RACE reads, giving one row per CDR3 protein. Of fewer than 90,000 distinct CDR3 sequences detected, around 13% appear once; the ten largest clones hold more than 35%. The clonotype was recovered from a man aged 18 to 29 who had mild COVID-19 (a few samples of this study predate the infection). Cell type and time point are not known. J is TRBJ1-6 and V is TRBV27, with 7 bases fitting TRBD1. Material: PBMCs or a T cell subset sorted from them (not recorded which). Here the CDR3 DNA reads TGTGCCAGCCGGACAGGCTCGCATTCACCCCTCCACTTT. Its translation is CASRTGSHSPLHF.